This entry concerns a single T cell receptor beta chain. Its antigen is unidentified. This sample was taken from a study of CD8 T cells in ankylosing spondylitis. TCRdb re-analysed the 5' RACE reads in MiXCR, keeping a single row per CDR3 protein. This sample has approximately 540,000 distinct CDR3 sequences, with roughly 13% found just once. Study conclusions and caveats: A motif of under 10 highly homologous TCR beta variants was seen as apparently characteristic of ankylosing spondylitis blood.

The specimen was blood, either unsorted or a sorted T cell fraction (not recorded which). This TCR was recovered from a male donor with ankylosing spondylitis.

In DNA form, the CDR3 reads TGTGCCAGCAGTGGAGTTGGCCTCAGCCAGCATTTT. Translation gives CASSGVGLSQHF. The chain has TRBV2 and TRBJ1-5; D unresolved. Between the trimmed V and J ends, which lost 4 bases and 12 bases, there was a span of 13 bases. This CDR3 comprises 12 residues. Germline V gene sequence: CDR1 SNHLY, CDR2 FYNNEI.